A single sample is the source of the 24 T cell receptor beta chains below, sequenced in a study of blood T cell repertoires in COVID-19. Generated by immunoSEQ multiplex PCR, the TCRdb table keeps only in-frame clones and is missing some. The sample includes approximately 460,000 clones, 80% to 90% seen only once; the top ten take roughly 0.9%. Sequenced sample: peripheral blood. The receptor source for this set is a man aged 18 to 29 with COVID-19, enrolled during active disease.

The chain employs TRBV6-5 and TRBJ1-2, with a possible D match to TRBD1 (5 bases). CDR1 is MNHEY, CDR2 SVGAGI, per germline. CDR3 length: 15 residues. V gave up 6 bases and J gave up 2 bases, with 16 bases separating them. CDR3 sequence (DNA): TGTGCCAGCAGCCTTTCGGCAGGGAGGAACTATGGCTACACCTTC. The encoded protein is CASSLSAGRNYGYTF.

The genes are TRBV11-3 and TRBJ2-1; D remains ambiguous. Germline CDR1 SGHNT, CDR2 YENEEA. The V and J ends lost 5 bases and 6 bases respectively, with 5 bases between them. This CDR3 is built from 11 residues. The CDR3 sequence: CASSEINEQFF. In DNA, the CDR3 is TGTGCCAGCAGCGAGATCAATGAGCAGTTCTTC.

The J gene is TRBJ2-5, the V gene TRBV5-6; 7 bases agree with TRBD1. Trimming took 0 bases from V and 7 from J; bases not matched to a gene: 12. This CDR3 comprises 16 residues. In germline, CDR1 is SGHDT, CDR2 YYEEEE. CDR3 DNA sequence: TGTGCCAGCAGCTTGGACTACAGGGGTCCAGGGGGGACCCAGTACTTC. Protein: CASSLDYRGPGGTQYF.

This chain connects TRBV6-6 to TRBJ1-2; 9 positions agree with TRBD1. Trimming cost V 8 bases and J 4 bases; bases outside gene matches: 8. CDR1 is MNHNY and CDR2 is SVGAGI in the germline V gene (reference sequence). This CDR3 has 14 amino acids. Here the CDR3 DNA reads TGTGCCAGCCTCGGGGGACAGGGTATCTATGGCTACACCTTC. Protein sequence: CASLGGQGIYGYTF.

The gene calls are TRBV7-3 and TRBJ2-7; D may be TRBD2 (6 bases). V lost 5 bases and J lost 0, with 11 bases in between. This CDR3 spans 14 amino acids. Germline CDR1 and CDR2: SGHTA and FQGTGA. DNA of the CDR3: TGTGCCAGCAGCCCAACGACTAGCTCCTACGAGCAGTACTTC. Translation: CASSPTTSSYEQYF. Full variable domain (rest looked up from reference TRBV7-3 and TRBJ2-7): GAGVSQTPSNKVTEKGKYVELRCDPISGHTALYWYRQSLGQGPEFLIYFQGTGAADDSGLPNDRFFAVRPEGSVSTLKIQRTERGDSAVYLCASSPTTSSYEQYFGPGTRLTVT.

The chain is built from TRBV19 and TRBJ2-5, with 8 bases that match TRBD1. V was pared by 3 bases and J by 4 bases, with 1 base of the junction left unmatched. Germline CDR1 reads LNHDA; CDR2 reads SQIVND (reference sequence). This CDR3 has 13 amino acids. This CDR3 reads CASSMTGVETQYF. The CDR3 DNA follows: TGTGCCAGTAGTATGACAGGGGTAGAGACCCAGTACTTC.

The CDR3 spells CASSEAGTGLSYEQYF. CDR3 coding DNA: TGTGCCAGCAGTGAGGCCGGGACAGGGCTCTCCTACGAGCAGTACTTC. The chain has TRBV27 and TRBJ2-7; TRBD1 aligns across 9 bases. The length of the CDR3 is 16 residues. CDR1 is MNHEY, CDR2 SMNVEV, per germline (reference sequence). J was trimmed by 0 bases and V by 5 bases; bases with no gene match: 8.

This rearrangement joins TRBV7-9 to TRBJ2-2, with D perhaps TRBD1 (5 bases). The V and J ends lost 10 bases and 4 bases respectively, with 22 bases between them. Per germline, CDR1 SEHNR and CDR2 FQNEAQ (reference sequence). This CDR3 contains 16 residues. The CDR3 DNA reads as TGTGCCATCCGAATATCGTTGGCAGGGATCACCGGGGAGCTGTTTTTT. It translates to CAIRISLAGITGELFF.

The table lists this clone with a few counts. The V call is TRBV4-1, the J call TRBJ1-5; D is ambiguous. Germline values: CDR1 MGHRA, CDR2 YSYEKL. There are 15 residues in the CDR3. V lost 1 base to trimming and J lost 0 bases, with 7 bases between them. CDR3 sequence reads: CASSQVAGSNQPQHF. DNA for the CDR3: TGCGCCAGCAGCCAAGTAGCGGGTAGCAATCAGCCCCAGCATTTT.

This clone has a single count. The chain joins TRBV5-6 to TRBJ2-1; TRBD1 aligns across 7 bases. Per germline, CDR1 SGHDT and CDR2 YYEEEE. The CDR3 is 13 residues long. The V gene end was trimmed by 3 bases and the J gene end by 4 bases; junction bases not matched to a gene: 1. The CDR3, as DNA: TGTGCCAGCAGCTGGGGACAGTACAATGAGCAGTTCTTC. Translation: CASSWGQYNEQFF. The full variable domain, with the rest looked up from reference TRBV5-6 and TRBJ2-1, is DAGVTQSPTHLIKTRGQQVTLRCSPKSGHDTVSWYQQALGQGPQFIFQYYEEEERQRGNFPDRFSGHQFPNYSSELNVNALLLGDSALYLCASSWGQYNEQFFGPGTRLTVL.

In this sample, this clone turned up a few times. The chain uses TRBV27 and TRBJ1-1; possible D gene TRBD1, 5 bases. This CDR3 is built from 15 residues. V was pared by 7 bases and J by 0 bases, with 15 bases between. CDR1 and CDR2 from the germline V gene are MNHEY and SMNVEV (reference sequence). The CDR3 reads CASNKWGGMNTEAFF. CDR3 DNA: TGTGCCAGCAATAAATGGGGGGGTATGAACACTGAAGCTTTCTTT.

J is TRBJ1-4 and V is TRBV7-9; maybe TRBD1 (6 bases). V was pared by 5 bases and J by 6 bases, with 13 bases between. Germline values: CDR1 SEHNR, CDR2 FQNEAQ (reference sequence). The CDR3 sequence is 14 residues long. The CDR3 here is CASSRDMEDEKLFF. CDR3 bases: TGTGCCAGCAGCCGGGACATGGAGGATGAAAAACTGTTTTTT.

This clone was seen more than once but under ten times. The chain carries TRBV19 and TRBJ2-7, with 7 bases identical to TRBD1. CDR3 length equals 14 residues. Germline CDR1 reads LNHDA; CDR2 reads SQIVND (reference sequence). V dropped 7 bases and J dropped 2; count of bases not matched to a gene: 8. The DNA of the CDR3 is TGTGCCAGTACTCGGGACAGCACACCCTACGAGCAGTACTTC. As protein: CASTRDSTPYEQYF.

The chain couples TRBV11-3 to TRBJ2-7; 7 nucleotides align to TRBD1. From germline, CDR1 is SGHNT and CDR2 YENEEA. The CDR3 is 14 residues long. V gave up 3 bases and J gave up 8 bases; unmatched junction bases: 10. In nucleotides, the CDR3 is TGTGCCAGCAGCTTTCGGGACAGTGCGTCGAAGCAGTACTTC. It specifies CASSFRDSASKQYF.

This clone has just a few counts. J is TRBJ2-5 and V is TRBV18; D may be TRBD2 (6 bases). Trimming removed 1 base at V and 5 bases at J, with 17 bases between. The CDR3 covers 16 residues. Germline CDR1 reads KGHSH; CDR2 reads LQKENI. Here the CDR3 reads CASSPRGDFTWETQYF. CDR3 in DNA: TGTGCCAGCTCACCACGAGGGGACTTCACGTGGGAGACCCAGTACTTC.

This chain uses TRBV7-2 with TRBJ2-3; 8 positions agree with TRBD1. The CDR3 length is 15 residues. J gave up 1 base and V 6 bases, and 6 bases lay outside the gene matches. The germline V gene encodes CDR1 SGHTA and CDR2 FQGNSA. The CDR3 spells CASRQGAHGTDTQYF. In DNA, the CDR3 is TGTGCCAGCAGGCAGGGGGCGCATGGCACAGATACGCAGTATTTT.

The gene calls are TRBV27 and TRBJ2-3; TRBD2 matches at 7 bases. Germline CDR1 is MNHEY and CDR2 is SMNVEV (reference sequence). The CDR3 sequence is 15 residues long. V shed 5 bases and J 0 bases; nucleotides not matched to a gene: 5. CDR3 coding DNA: TGTGCCAGCAGTGAACTAGCGCCTAGCACAGATACGCAGTATTTT. The encoded protein is CASSELAPSTDTQYF.

A note on this clone: A read error may produce the germline difference seen at one junction end. V is TRBV7-7 and J is TRBJ2-1; 7 bases map to TRBD2. CDR3 size: 21 residues. Looked up from germline, CDR1 is SSHAT and CDR2 is FNYEAQ (reference sequence). DNA for the CDR3: TGTGCTAGCAGCTCCCACTACTTTTCCGGGGGGAGGGGAGTATCCTACAATGAGCAGTTCTTC. This encodes CASSSHYFSGGRGVSYNEQFF.

The J gene is TRBJ2-7, the V gene TRBV5-1; 7 nucleotides line up with TRBD2. This CDR3 is built from 17 residues. V was pared by 0 bases and J by 3 bases, with 12 bases of the junction left unmatched. CDR1 SGHRS and CDR2 YFSETQ come from the germline V gene. The CDR3 DNA reads as TGCGCCAGCAGCTTGGCCGCGGCGTCTAGCGGAGTCTACGAGCAGTACTTC. Translating it yields CASSLAAASSGVYEQYF.

The chain links TRBV18 to TRBJ1-1; TRBD1 aligns across 8 bases. Germline CDR1 is KGHSH and CDR2 is LQKENI. The CDR3 loop spans 14 amino acids. V lost 3 bases, J lost 3 bases, and 3 bases stayed unmatched. The CDR3 is CASSPDRGDTEAFF. The CDR3 DNA is TGTGCCAGCTCACCCGACAGGGGCGACACTGAAGCTTTCTTT. The whole variable domain, remainder taken from reference TRBV18 and TRBJ1-1, is NAGVMQNPRHLVRRRGQEARLRCSPMKGHSHVYWYRQLPEEGLKFMVYLQKENIIDESGMPKERFSAEFPKEGPSILRIQQVVRGDSAAYFCASSPDRGDTEAFFGQGTRLTVV.

The chain couples TRBV18 to TRBJ2-3, with TRBD2 matching 7 bases. After removal of 3 bases from V and 2 bases from J, the junction contained 8 bases not matched to a gene. The CDR3 consists of 16 residues. Germline-derived CDR1 and CDR2 are KGHSH and LQKENI. In nucleotides, the CDR3 is TGTGCCAGCTCACCGAGCGGGGTAGGAGACACAGATACGCAGTATTTT. It codes for CASSPSGVGDTDTQYF.

The rearrangement uses TRBV6-5 and TRBJ1-1, with 12 bases that match TRBD1. Germline loops: CDR1 MNHEY, CDR2 SVGAGI. Unmatched junction bases numbered 5, after V lost 6 bases and J lost 9 bases. CDR3 length: 13 amino acids. The CDR3 DNA is TGTGCCAGCAGCCCGGGACAGGGGGCGAAAGCTTTCTTT. Residues: CASSPGQGAKAFF.

V and J are TRBV15 and TRBJ1-5; tentative D call: TRBD1 (6 bases). Germline V gene lookup returns CDR1 LNHNV and CDR2 YYDKDF (reference sequence). With 3 bases removed from V and 4 bases from J, the gap between germline ends came to 13 bases. The CDR3 sequence is 15 residues long. CDR3 in amino acids: CATSSGQLGNQPQHF. The DNA of the CDR3 is TGTGCCACCAGCAGTGGACAGTTAGGAAATCAGCCCCAGCATTTT.

The chain joins TRBV5-5 to TRBJ2-7; the D gene is possibly TRBD1 (6 bases). From germline, CDR1 is SGHKS and CDR2 YYEKEE (reference sequence). V shed 6 bases and J shed 3 bases, with 16 bases lying between them. The CDR3 consists of 14 residues. The CDR3 sequence: CASTRQGPVYEQYF. CDR3 DNA: TGTGCCAGCACCCGTCAGGGGCCGGTCTACGAGCAGTACTTC.